This T cell receptor beta chain was identified during a study of blood T cell repertoires in COVID-19. Study summary: The United States, Italy and Spain were the sources of the acute and convalescent COVID-19 samples.

Assay used: immunoSEQ multiplex PCR; TCRdb lists only in-frame clones, some missing. The sample comprises tens of thousands of clones, around 90% of which are singletons, and roughly 4.8% rests with the top ten. This CDR3 is 16 amino acids long. Trimming removed 0 bases from V and 5 bases from J; junction bases left unmatched: 8. Germline CDR1 reads MNHEY; CDR2 reads SVGAGI. The sequence derives from a man in his fifties or sixties with acute or convalescent COVID-19. This rearrangement joins TRBV6-5 to TRBJ2-5; 8 nucleotides match TRBD2. The sequenced sample was peripheral blood. The CDR3 sequence: CASSYSVSGSTETQYF. The CDR3 DNA sequence: TGTGCCAGCAGTTACTCGGTCAGCGGGAGTACGGAGACCCAGTACTTC.